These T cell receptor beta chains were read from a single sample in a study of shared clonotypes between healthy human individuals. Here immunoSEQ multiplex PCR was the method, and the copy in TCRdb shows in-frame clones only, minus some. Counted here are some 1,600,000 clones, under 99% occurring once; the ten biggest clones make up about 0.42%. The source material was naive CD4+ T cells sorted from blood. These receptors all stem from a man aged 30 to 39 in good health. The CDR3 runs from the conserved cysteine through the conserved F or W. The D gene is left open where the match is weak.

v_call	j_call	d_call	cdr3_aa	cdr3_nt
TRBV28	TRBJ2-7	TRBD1	CASTQGAAYEQYF	TGTGCCAGCACGCAGGGGGCGGCCTACGAGCAGTACTTC
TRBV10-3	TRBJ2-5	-	CAISVIPKETQYF	TGTGCCATCAGTGTGATTCCAAAAGAGACCCAGTACTTC
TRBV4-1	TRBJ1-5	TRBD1	CASSLRTGTNQPQHF	TGCGCCAGCAGCCTACGGACAGGAACTAATCAGCCCCAGCATTTT
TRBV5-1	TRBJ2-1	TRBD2	CASSLATSGQSNEQFF	TGCGCCAGCAGCTTGGCCACTAGCGGGCAATCCAATGAGCAGTTCTTC
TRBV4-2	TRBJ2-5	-	CASSLRAQETQYF	TGTGCCAGCAGCCTAAGAGCGCAGGAGACCCAGTACTTC
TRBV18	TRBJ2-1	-	CASSLSWGTPTIEFF	TGTGCCAGCTCACTATCGTGGGGGACACCTACAATCGAGTTCTTC
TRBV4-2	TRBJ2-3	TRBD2	CASSQGTSGRGSTDTQYF	TGTGCCAGCAGCCAAGGGACTAGCGGGCGCGGTAGCACAGATACGCAGTATTTT
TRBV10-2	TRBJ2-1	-	CATTYAYNEQFF	TGCGCCACAACCTACGCTTACAATGAGCAGTTCTTC
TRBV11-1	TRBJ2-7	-	CASSLLGGEAYEQYF	TGTGCCAGCAGCTTACTCGGCGGGGAAGCCTACGAGCAGTACTTC
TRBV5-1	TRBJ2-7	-	CASSSSWTLSYEQYF	TGCGCCAGCAGCTCGTCTTGGACTCTCTCCTACGAGCAGTACTTC